The 11 T cell receptor beta chains below come from one sample, sequenced in a study of T cells in localized non-small cell lung cancer. The table came from immunoSEQ multiplex PCR; TCRdb's copy has only in-frame clones and leaves some out. The repertoire consists of approximately 4,400 clones, with approximately 40% occurring once and the leading ten covering roughly 5.7%. The source material was lung tumor tissue, sampled before any cancer treatment. The receptors come from a woman aged 35 to 75 with stage I lung adenocarcinoma.

The chain carries TRBV14 and TRBJ1-2; D is undetermined. CDR1 SGHDN and CDR2 FVKESK come from the germline V gene. V was clipped by 3 bases and J by 8 bases, with 19 bases between them. The CDR3 is 15 amino acids. The CDR3 loop reads CASSHAKPGLWGYTF. The CDR3 coding sequence is TGTGCCAGCAGCCATGCGAAGCCAGGTCTTTGGGGCTACACCTTC.

The CDR3 region is CSVQALGETQYF. The CDR3 DNA reads as TGCAGCGTTCAGGCCCTCGGGGAGACCCAGTACTTC. The chain combines TRBV29-1 with TRBJ2-5; no clear D. Germline V lookup: CDR1 SQVTM, CDR2 ANQGSEA. This CDR3 region has 12 residues. V was trimmed by 5 bases and J by 5 bases, leaving 12 bases between them.

CDR3: CSVEGDRVGEQYF. CDR3 coding DNA: TGCAGCGTTGAAGGAGACAGGGTAGGGGAGCAGTACTTC. The chain uses TRBV29-1 and TRBJ2-7, with TRBD1 identical over 7 bases. From germline, CDR1 is SQVTM and CDR2 ANQGSEA. V gave up 1 base and J gave up 7 bases; unmatched junction bases: 7. There are 13 residues in the CDR3.

This chain connects TRBV28 to TRBJ1-1; D possibly corresponds to TRBD1 (5 bases). This CDR3 region has 15 residues. V dropped 1 base and J dropped 3 bases, with 12 bases sitting between them. Germline loops: CDR1 MDHEN, CDR2 SYDVKM. CDR3 loop: CASSLYTGEYTEAFF. As DNA, the CDR3 is TGTGCCAGCAGTTTATATACAGGAGAGTACACTGAAGCTTTCTTT.

The chain couples TRBV6-1 to TRBJ1-3; D possibly corresponds to TRBD1 (6 bases). Germline loops: CDR1 MNHNS, CDR2 SASEGT. The CDR3 spans 16 residues. The V and J ends lost 0 bases and 2 bases respectively, with 11 bases between them. The CDR3 sequence: CASSEAQGPTGNTIYF. CDR3 in DNA: TGTGCCAGCAGTGAAGCGCAGGGGCCAACTGGAAACACCATATATTTT.

V is TRBV14 and J is TRBJ2-7; D ambiguous. V shed 0 bases and J shed 3 bases, with 9 bases lying between them. CDR1 is SGHDN and CDR2 is FVKESK in the germline V gene. CDR3 length: 14 amino acids. The CDR3, as DNA: TGTGCCAGCAGCCAAGATGTCAGCTACTACGAGCAGTACTTC. Translated, it gives CASSQDVSYYEQYF.

The rearrangement links TRBV6-8 to TRBJ2-3; D gene uncertain. Trimming stripped 2 bases from V and 2 bases from J, with 8 bases between. CDR3 length: 14 residues. Germline V gives CDR1 MNHGY, CDR2 SAAAGT. The CDR3 protein is CASSYGRHTDTQYF. The CDR3 bases are TGTGCCAGCAGTTACGGGCGGCACACAGATACGCAGTATTTT.

The chain joins TRBV29-1 to TRBJ1-1; D is ambiguous. V was pared by 4 bases and J by 5 bases, with 11 bases between. The CDR3 runs 12 residues. From germline, CDR1 is SQVTM and CDR2 ANQGSEA. This CDR3 is CSVGEFATEAFF. DNA for the CDR3: TGCAGCGTTGGAGAATTTGCGACTGAAGCTTTCTTT.

This sequence joins TRBV15 and TRBJ2-2; 7 bases map to TRBD1. J lost 5 bases, V lost 3 bases, and 9 bases had no gene match. This CDR3 comprises 16 residues. Per germline, CDR1 LNHNV and CDR2 YYDKDF (reference sequence). As DNA, the CDR3 is TGTGCCACCAGCAGGGGGAAGGGACAGCTTACCGGGGAGCTGTTTTTT. Its translation: CATSRGKGQLTGELFF. Together with reference TRBV15 and TRBJ2-2, the CDR3 gives the full variable domain: DAMVIQNPRYQVTQFGKPVTLSCSQTLNHNVMYWYQQKSSQAPKLLFHYYDKDFNNEADTPDNFQSRRPNTSFCFLDIRSPGLGDTAMYLCATSRGKGQLTGELFFGEGSRLTVL.

The chain links TRBV28 to TRBJ1-2; D is undetermined. This CDR3 contains 14 residues. V was shortened by 2 bases and J by 4 bases, with 11 bases between the two germline ends. CDR1 and CDR2 from the germline V gene are MDHEN and SYDVKM. CDR3 DNA: TGTGCCAGCAGTTTAGACCTATGGGGCTATGGCTACACCTTC. Protein: CASSLDLWGYGYTF.

J is TRBJ1-1 and V is TRBV29-1; D gene ambiguous. Germline lookup yields CDR1 SQVTM and CDR2 ANQGSEA. The V end lost 2 bases, the J end lost 1 base, and 11 bases lay between the germline ends. This CDR3 has 14 amino acids. Here the CDR3 reads CSVESAGSNTEAFF. The DNA of the CDR3 is TGCAGCGTTGAAAGCGCCGGATCGAACACTGAAGCTTTCTTT.